This T cell receptor (beta chain) was observed in a study of cytomegalovirus exposure and HLA in healthy donors. Only in-frame clones appear in the TCRdb table, and some are missing; sequencing was by immunoSEQ multiplex PCR. The sample carries 160,000 or so clones, approximately 80% recorded once. Germline CDR1 reads SGHVS; CDR2 reads FNYEAQ. The CDR3 runs 18 residues. Losses at the gene ends were 2 bases for V and 5 bases for J; bases not matched to a gene: 8. In its sample, this clone was seen a few times. V and J are TRBV7-6 and TRBJ2-5; TRBD2 agrees at 16 bases. The clonotype originates from a man in his thirties or forties in good health and CMV-seropositive. Sequences were obtained from PBMCs. The CDR3 DNA reads TGTGCCAGCAGCTTAAGGGGACTAGCGGGGGGGCGCGGTGAGACCCAGTACTTC. Translated: CASSLRGLAGGRGETQYF.